These T cell receptor beta chains were read from a single sample in a study of T cell repertoires in cytomegalovirus infection. No cognate antigen is known for these TCRs. Via MiXCR, TCRdb re-called the reads, giving one row per CDR3 protein. The sample shows 830,000 or so distinct CDR3 sequences, 30% to 35% of them seen only once. The specimen was cultured CD8+ T cells from PBMCs, collected from culture after CMV antigen stimulation. The receptors were gathered from a human donor in good health (CMV status not recorded). Some clones in this sample may be carry-over from other donors' samples. Each CDR3 is given with its conserved first and last residue. The D gene is left open where the match is weak. A row's size may be missing; if present it is once, few, many or a size class.

d_call j_call clone_size v_call cdr3_length cdr3_nt cdr3_aa
TRBD1 TRBJ2-1 many TRBV7-6 15 TGTGCCAGCAGCACGGGACAGCTTTCCTACAATGAGCAGTTCTTC CASSTGQLSYNEQFF
- TRBJ1-1 few TRBV27 16 TGTGCCAGCAGTTTGAGGTTCCAAGGCTCTAACACTGAAGCTTTCTTT CASSLRFQGSNTEAFF
- TRBJ2-3 few TRBV6-5 13 TGTGCCAGCGGTCGGGACTCCTCAGATACGCAGTATTTT CASGRDSSDTQYF
- TRBJ2-1 - TRBV25-1 12 TGTGTCAGCAGTGTAGGGAACAATGAGCAGTTCTTC CVSSVGNNEQFF
- TRBJ1-2 - TRBV27 14 TGTGCCAGCAGTGCCGGAAGTACTAACTATGGCTACACCTTC CASSAGSTNYGYTF
- TRBJ2-7 - TRBV27 13 TGTGCCAGCAGTTTATCCCCCAACTACGAGCAGTACTTC CASSLSPNYEQYF
- TRBJ2-1 - TRBV7-2 17 TGTGCCAGCAGCTTAGCCGCAGGGGGGGGCGAGTGGAATGAGCAGTTCTTC CASSLAAGGGEWNEQFF
- TRBJ2-3 few TRBV7-9 14 TGTGCCAGCAGCCGTGGGGGCCGTTTAGATACGCAGTATTTT CASSRGGRLDTQYF
- TRBJ2-2 few TRBV27 17 TGTGCCAGCAGTTTACTGGGAGGGGGCGCGGGCACCGGGGAGCTGTTTTTT CASSLLGGGAGTGELFF
- TRBJ2-1 - TRBV19 15 TGTGCCAGTAGTGGGGGGTCGTTCTCCTACAATGAGCAGTTCTTC CASSGGSFSYNEQFF
TRBD1 TRBJ2-1 - TRBV10-1 15 TGCGCCAGCAGTTCCGACAGGGGGATTATGAATGAGCAGTTCTTC CASSSDRGIMNEQFF
- TRBJ1-3 - TRBV28 14 TGTGCCAGCAGTTTATCAGGGGCAGCGAACACCATATATTTT CASSLSGAANTIYF
- TRBJ1-1 few TRBV7-2 15 TGTGCCAGCAGCTTAGCACGGGCCCTAAACACTGAAGCTTTCTTT CASSLARALNTEAFF
- TRBJ1-2 - TRBV7-9 17 TGTGCCAGCAGCCCGGAGGCAGGGAACTCGATAAACTATGGCTACACCTTC CASSPEAGNSINYGYTF
TRBD2 TRBJ2-1 once TRBV5-4 14 TGTGCCAGCAGCTTCAGAGCGGGGACCGATGAGCAGTTCTTC CASSFRAGTDEQFF
TRBD1 TRBJ2-2 many TRBV7-8 16 TGTGCCAGCAGGCTTGTCGGACAGGGTATTACCGGGGAGCTGTTTTTT CASRLVGQGITGELFF
TRBD1 TRBJ1-5 - TRBV27 15 TGTGCCAGCAGTTTATCTGGGACAGGCTATCAGCCCCAGCATTTT CASSLSGTGYQPQHF
- TRBJ2-1 - TRBV6-1 15 TGTGCCAGCAGTGTTATTCCTCTAGCTGGCGATGAGCAGTTCTTC CASSVIPLAGDEQFF
- TRBJ1-2 many TRBV10-1 15 TGCGCCAGCAGTGAGACCCGACAGTTTTTCCCTGGCTACACCTTC CASSETRQFFPGYTF
- TRBJ2-7 few TRBV6-5 14 TGTGCCAGCAGTTATGGGGACAACCTCTACGAGCAGTACTTC CASSYGDNLYEQYF
- TRBJ1-5 - TRBV19 16 TGTGCCAGTAGCATAATCCGGGACGGATTCAATCAGCCCCAGCATTTT CASSIIRDGFNQPQHF